The rows below give T cell receptor beta chains drawn from one sample of a study of Graves' ophthalmopathy and Graves' hyperthyroidism. TCRdb called the multiplex PCR reads again in MiXCR, with one record for every CDR3 protein. This table has about 370,000 distinct CDR3 sequences, about a sixth appearing once. Sequencing was done on a sample of peripheral blood. Receptor source: an adult woman with stable Graves' hyperthyroidism. The CDR3 runs from the conserved cysteine through the conserved F or W. D genes are given only for firm matches. Rows give clone size only sometimes, using once, few, many, or a class for an expanded clone.

clone size	D gene	V gene	J gene	CDR3 DNA	CDR3 protein
many	.	TRBV19	TRBJ2-7	TGTGCCAGTAGCATGGACAGTCCCTCCTACGAGCAGTACTTC	CASSMDSPSYEQYF
many	.	TRBV19	TRBJ1-2	TGTGCCAGTAGACCAACCGGCAGGGATGGCTACACCTTC	CASRPTGRDGYTF
many	.	TRBV9	TRBJ1-1	TGTGCCAGCAGCGTAGGAATCCCGACAGCGCCGGGGGACACTGAAGCTTTCTTT	CASSVGIPTAPGDTEAFF
many	TRBD1	TRBV20-1	TRBJ1-2	TGCAGCACATGGGGGACAGGGGGCGCGTTTAATGGCTACACCTTC	CSTWGTGGAFNGYTF
once	.	TRBV11-2	TRBJ2-5	TGTGCCAGCAGCCCCACAGACGCGACCCAGTACTTC	CASSPTDATQYF
.	.	TRBV28	TRBJ2-2	TGTGCCAGCAGTTTATTCAGGGTGGCCACCGGGGAGCTGTTTTTT	CASSLFRVATGELFF
many	.	TRBV30	TRBJ2-7	TGTGCCTGGAGTGTAGGCGACGAGCAGTACTTC	CAWSVGDEQYF
many	.	TRBV2	TRBJ1-1	TGTGCCAGCAGTGACGGTGGGGGGCCTCTGACTGAAGCTTTCTTT	CASSDGGGPLTEAFF
few	.	TRBV10-3	TRBJ2-3	TGTGCCACGTGGCAGGCCTCAGCAACAGATACGCAGTATTTT	CATWQASATDTQYF
many	TRBD2	TRBV7-2	TRBJ2-7	TGTGCCAGCAGCTTAGCGGGACTAGCCCTGATCTACGAGCAGTACTTC	CASSLAGLALIYEQYF
many	.	TRBV20-1	TRBJ2-5	TGCAGTGCTAGAATGCGGGAGACCCAGTACTTC	CSARMRETQYF
many	.	TRBV2	TRBJ1-1	TGTGCCAGCCGCCCCTCGGGAGGGGCGAACACTGAAGCTTTCTTT	CASRPSGGANTEAFF
.	TRBD1	TRBV6-2/TRBV6-3	TRBJ2-7	TGTGCCAGCAGTTACTCGACAGGGCCGGGGAACTACGAGCAGTACTTC	CASSYSTGPGNYEQYF
few	TRBD2	TRBV2	TRBJ2-7	TGTGCCAGCAGTGAGTGGCGGGGGAGCTCCTACGAGCAGTACTTC	CASSEWRGSSYEQYF
many	TRBD1	TRBV2	TRBJ2-2	TGTGCCAGCAGTCAAGACAGGGGTCCCGGGGAGCTGTTTTTT	CASSQDRGPGELFF
many	TRBD2	TRBV27	TRBJ2-5	TGTGCCAGTTGGCCTAGCGGGAGTTACCAAGAGACCCAGTACTTC	CASWPSGSYQETQYF
.	.	TRBV20-1	TRBJ2-3	TGCAGTGCCCCGGAGCGGGCGGTGTGGGATACGCAGTATTTT	CSAPERAVWDTQYF
.	.	TRBV6-2/TRBV6-3	TRBJ1-5	TGTGCCAGCAGGCACAGGGTTAGGCAGCCCCAGCATTTT	CASRHRVRQPQHF
many	TRBD2	TRBV2	TRBJ2-5	TGTGCCAGCACGGGACTAGCGGGAGAGACCCAGTACTTC	CASTGLAGETQYF
few	.	TRBV9	TRBJ2-5	TGTACCAGCAGCGTAGGTTGGAGGCCAGGGGCAGAGACCCAGTACTTC	CTSSVGWRPGAETQYF
many	.	TRBV6-1	TRBJ2-2	TGTGCCAGCAGACAGAATACCGGGGAGCTGTTTTTT	CASRQNTGELFF
.	.	TRBV6-1	TRBJ1-5	TGTGCCAGCAGCCCTTTCCTTAGCAATCAGCCCCAGCATTTT	CASSPFLSNQPQHF
many	.	TRBV6-4	TRBJ2-2	TGTGCCAGCAGTCCCCGGGAAGGGTGGTATACCCCGAACACCGGGGAGCTGTTTTTT	CASSPREGWYTPNTGELFF
many	.	TRBV2	TRBJ2-7	TGTGCCAGCAGTGAAAGGGGGGCGGGAAGGACCTCCTACGAGCAGTACTTC	CASSERGAGRTSYEQYF
many	.	TRBV7-2	TRBJ2-7	TGTGCCAGCAGCTTCTGGGGGGAGCAGTACTTC	CASSFWGEQYF
many	TRBD1	TRBV20-1	TRBJ2-6	TGCAGTGCTAGTAGCAGGGGGCAAGCTGGGGCCAACGTCCTGACTTTC	CSASSRGQAGANVLTF
many	.	TRBV7-9	TRBJ2-5	TGTGCCAGCAGCTTTTCGTATGAAGAGACCCAGTACTTC	CASSFSYEETQYF
many	.	TRBV14	TRBJ1-2	TGTGCCAGCAGCCAATCCAGGGTAGGCGGCTACACCTTC	CASSQSRVGGYTF
many	TRBD1	TRBV11-2	TRBJ1-6	TGTGCCAGCAGCTTAGATCGACAGGGGACGCGGAATTCACCCCTCCACTTT	CASSLDRQGTRNSPLHF
many	.	TRBV20-1	TRBJ2-7	TGCAGTGCTAGAGATGGACCTAGGGAGCAGTACTTC	CSARDGPREQYF
many	.	TRBV28	TRBJ1-5	TGTGCCAGCAGTTTAGGGGTTAACAATCAGCCCCAGCATTTT	CASSLGVNNQPQHF
many	.	TRBV9	TRBJ2-2	TGTGCCAGCAGCGTAGTCGCGGGATCGAACACCGGGGAGCTGTTTTTT	CASSVVAGSNTGELFF
few	TRBD2	TRBV20-1	TRBJ2-5	TGCAGTGCTAGAGCCGAGGTAGCGGGGAACCAAGAGACCCAGTACTTC	CSARAEVAGNQETQYF
.	TRBD2	TRBV12-3/TRBV12-4	TRBJ2-2	TGTGCCAGCAGGGTGACTAGCGCGAACACCGGGGAGCTGTTTTTT	CASRVTSANTGELFF
.	TRBD1	TRBV12-3/TRBV12-4	TRBJ1-2	TGTGCCAGCAGTTTGCTTCGGACAGGGGACTCCTATGGCTACACCTTC	CASSLLRTGDSYGYTF
many	TRBD1	TRBV4-1	TRBJ1-6	TGCGCCAGCAGCCAATTGGGACAGGGGAATTCACCCCTCCACTTT	CASSQLGQGNSPLHF
.	TRBD2	TRBV29-1	TRBJ2-7	TGCAGCGTTGAATGGGTCGGGAGGGACGAGCAGTACTTC	CSVEWVGRDEQYF
.	TRBD1	TRBV12-3/TRBV12-4	TRBJ1-1	TGTGCCAGCAAGTCACAGGGGCTCACTGAAGCTTTCTTT	CASKSQGLTEAFF
few	.	TRBV3-1	TRBJ2-4	TGTGCCAGCAGCCAAGTTCTGGGAAACATTCAGTACTTC	CASSQVLGNIQYF
many	.	TRBV7-9	TRBJ2-7	TGTGCCAGCAGCTTAGCGGCCACGGCCTACGAGCAGTACTTC	CASSLAATAYEQYF
many	TRBD1	TRBV28	TRBJ2-2	TGTGCCAGCAGTTTATTCCAATTACAGGGGGCGGTCGGGGAGCTGTTTTTT	CASSLFQLQGAVGELFF
many	TRBD1	TRBV27	TRBJ2-7	TGTGCCAGCAGTCCGACAGGGGTTCGGTACGAGCAGTACTTC	CASSPTGVRYEQYF
many	TRBD2	TRBV20-1	TRBJ2-5	TGCAGTGCTAGAGGCAGGACTAGCGACGAGACCCAGTACTTC	CSARGRTSDETQYF
many	.	TRBV20-1	TRBJ2-2	TGCAGTGCTAGCAAAGGGTTCACCGGGGAGCTGTTTTTT	CSASKGFTGELFF
.	TRBD1	TRBV6-5	TRBJ2-2	TGTGCCAACAGTTACCTTGCAGGGGGCCTGGACGGGGAGCTGTTTTTT	CANSYLAGGLDGELFF
.	.	TRBV14	TRBJ1-1	TGTGCCAGCAGCCCTTGGGGGGACACTGAAGCTTTCTTT	CASSPWGDTEAFF
many	TRBD1	TRBV11-2	TRBJ1-1	TGTGCCAGCAGCTGGGACAGAGACACTGAAGCTTTCTTT	CASSWDRDTEAFF
many	.	TRBV5-1	TRBJ2-5	TGCGCCAGCAGCTTGGCCTTTAGGGAGACCCAGTACTTC	CASSLAFRETQYF
many	.	TRBV29-1	TRBJ2-7	TGCAGCGTTGGTGACGGGTTGTTCTACGAGCAGTACTTC	CSVGDGLFYEQYF
many	TRBD1	TRBV20-1	TRBJ2-7	TGCAGTGCGGACGGGCAGGGGGCCTACGAGCAGTACTTC	CSADGQGAYEQYF